This record looks at one T cell receptor beta chain sequence and its context. This sample stems from a study of blood T cell repertoires in COVID-19. Study details: T cells, B-cell-depleted T cells, or PBMCs provided the cDNA or gDNA that served as material.

Some clones are missing from TCRdb's copy, which holds only in-frame ones; the method was immunoSEQ multiplex PCR. The sample shows around 300,000 clones, roughly 90% of them seen only once. The V end lost 1 base, the J end lost 0 bases, and 13 bases lay between the germline ends. CDR3 size: 17 residues. From germline, CDR1 is LNHDA and CDR2 SQIVND (reference sequence). Input material: peripheral blood. This receptor was identified in a woman aged 40 to 50 who had recovered from COVID-19. This chain links TRBV19 with TRBJ2-1, with D possibly matching TRBD1 (5 bases). In DNA, the CDR3 is TGTGCCAGTAGTATAGGGGGCGGCCTTAGCTCCTACAATGAGCAGTTCTTC. It yields the protein CASSIGGGLSSYNEQFF.